Following are 5 T cell receptor beta chains from one sample sequenced in a study of Ad26.COV2.S vaccination and SARS-CoV-2 variants. Libraries were prepared by immunoSEQ multiplex PCR; TCRdb keeps only in-frame clonotypes and omits some of them. The table has roughly 500,000 clones, 89% seen once. Treatment specified: approximately 18 received Ad26.COV2.S at low or high dose, single or two shots; about five received placebo; per-sample allocation not given. All samples were drawn on day 63, counting from the first vaccine or placebo injection. The starting material was peripheral blood, obtained in a trial of Ad26.COV2.S vaccine versus placebo. The receptors were gathered from a person between 18 and 59 years old who received the Ad26.COV2.S COVID-19 vaccine or a placebo.

The chain recombines TRBV7-2 with TRBJ1-3, with D maybe TRBD1 (5 bases). Trimming removed 2 bases from V and 4 bases from J, with 15 bases in between. CDR1 and CDR2 from the germline V gene are SGHTA and FQGNSA. The CDR3 loop spans 16 amino acids. The CDR3 DNA follows: TGTGCCAGCAGCTTATCGGGGCCAGCGTGGGGAAACACCATATATTTT. Protein: CASSLSGPAWGNTIYF.

This clone was seen just once. The gene calls are TRBV18 and TRBJ1-2; D not resolved. Germline loops: CDR1 KGHSH, CDR2 LQKENI. V was pared by 4 bases and J by 8 bases, with 11 bases between. The CDR3 consists of 12 residues. CDR3 sequence reads: CASSRTGGGYTF. The CDR3, as DNA: TGTGCCAGCTCACGCACGGGTGGCGGCTACACCTTC.

The V call is TRBV15, the J call TRBJ1-6, with 7 positions matching TRBD1. V gave up 4 bases and J gave up 11 bases; unmatched junction bases: 5. CDR3 length equals 13 residues. Germline CDR1 and CDR2: LNHNV and YYDKDF (reference sequence). The DNA for the CDR3 is TGTGCCACCAGCACCACAGGGGCGGCACCCCTCCACTTT. It encodes CATSTTGAAPLHF.

The chain links TRBV7-2 to TRBJ2-5, with D possibly being TRBD1 (5 bases). Germline assignment: CDR1 SGHTA and CDR2 FQGNSA. This CDR3 has 16 residues. Trimming removed 5 bases from V and 3 bases from J, with 19 bases in between. The CDR3 region has the DNA TGTGCCAGCAGCCGGTTTGTCAGGGCGGCAGAAGAGACCCAGTACTTC. Its protein is CASSRFVRAAEETQYF.

The chain carries TRBV7-3 and TRBJ2-3; 10 bases are a match to TRBD2. This CDR3 contains 14 residues. Per the germline V gene, CDR1 is SGHTA and CDR2 is FQGTGA. V dropped 5 bases and J dropped 5; count of bases not matched to a gene: 4. The DNA of the CDR3 is TGTGCCAGCAGCCTAGCGGGAGCGGGAGATACGCAGTATTTT. It yields the protein CASSLAGAGDTQYF.